Here is one TCR beta chain with its context. The antigen is not known. The sample originates from a study of vaccination and CD4 T cells after COVID-19. Once obtained from cultured CD4+ T cells, the DNA was sequenced using the Oncomine TCR Beta short-read assay. TCRdb reanalysed the PCR reads using MiXCR and keeps one entry per CDR3 protein. The data hold approximately 7,600 distinct CDR3 sequences, with less than 85% observed a single time. Specified treatment: roughly 10-day PBMC culture with coronavirus spike peptide pools or control peptides (ViraFEST assay). Positivity by PCR occurred from March to December 2020, a period that predated US Alpha, Beta and Delta variants. The CDR3 runs 13 residues. Germline V CDR1 and CDR2: MNHNS, SASEGT. V lost 6 bases to trimming and J lost 1 base, with 9 bases between them.

The gene calls are TRBV6-1 and TRBJ1-1; no clear D gene. This sequence was found in a human donor who had recovered from COVID-19. The sequenced sample consisted of CD4+ T cells from blood, cultured in vitro. CDR3 in amino acids: CASSPTTNTEAFF. CDR3 bases: TGTGCCAGCAGCCCCACAACGAACACTGAAGCTTTCTTT.